This TCR beta chain derives from a study of T cell responses to AZD1222 COVID-19 vaccine. Study in general: Combined were second doses at about 4 or about 12 weeks.

TCRdb keeps only in-frame clones here, not all; method: immunoSEQ multiplex PCR. The sample has some 180,000 clones, roughly 92% seen once. The length of the CDR3 is 14 residues. V lost 0 bases and J 4 bases, leaving 6 bases between the germline ends. The germline V gene has CDR1 MNHEY and CDR2 SVGAGI. The study's findings and limits: Researchers report vaccine-associated CD4 TCRs spanning spike, with dominance at 160-218 and 743-854. Only 5 to 7 individuals given AZD1222 were seropositive at baseline.

With regard to this clone: No antigen is known for it.

The sample here was peripheral blood, taken on day 0 of AZD1222 vaccination. This sequence joins TRBV6-5 and TRBJ1-4, with no clear D. This sequence was found in an adult in good health. The CDR3 DNA reads as TGTGCCAGCAGTTACTCTACCAATAATGAAAAACTGTTTTTT. Its translation is CASSYSTNNEKLFF.